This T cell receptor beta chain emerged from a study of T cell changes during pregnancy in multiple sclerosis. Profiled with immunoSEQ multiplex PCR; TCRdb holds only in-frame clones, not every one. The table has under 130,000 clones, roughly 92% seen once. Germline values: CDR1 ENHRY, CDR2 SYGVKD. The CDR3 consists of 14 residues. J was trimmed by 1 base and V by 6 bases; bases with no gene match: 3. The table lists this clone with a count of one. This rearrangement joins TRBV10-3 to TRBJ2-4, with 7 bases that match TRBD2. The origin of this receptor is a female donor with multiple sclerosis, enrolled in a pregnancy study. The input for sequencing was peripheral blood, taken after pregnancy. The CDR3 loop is CAISREAAKNIQYF. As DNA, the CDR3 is TGTGCCATCAGCCGGGAGGCGGCCAAAAACATTCAGTACTTC.